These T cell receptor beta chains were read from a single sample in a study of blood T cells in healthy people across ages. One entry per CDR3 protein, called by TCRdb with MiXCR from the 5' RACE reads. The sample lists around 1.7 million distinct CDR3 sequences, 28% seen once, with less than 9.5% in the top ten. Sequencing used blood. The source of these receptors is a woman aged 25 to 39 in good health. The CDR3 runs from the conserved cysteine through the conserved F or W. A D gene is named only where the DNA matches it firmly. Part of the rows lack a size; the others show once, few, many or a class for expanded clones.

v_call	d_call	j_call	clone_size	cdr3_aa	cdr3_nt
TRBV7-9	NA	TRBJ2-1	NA	CASSSRSGQFF	TGTGCCAGCAGCTCTCGTTCTGGGCAGTTCTTC
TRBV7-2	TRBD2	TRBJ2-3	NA	CASSAREGRGNTQYF	TGTGCCAGCAGCGCGCGGGAGGGCCGAGGAAATACGCAGTATTTT
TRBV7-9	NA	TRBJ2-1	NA	CASGGLPLGEQFF	TGTGCCAGCGGAGGACTGCCTCTCGGTGAGCAGTTCTTC
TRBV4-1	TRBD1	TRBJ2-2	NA	CASSQIDRGTGELFF	TGCGCCAGCAGCCAGATAGACAGGGGCACCGGGGAGCTGTTTTTT
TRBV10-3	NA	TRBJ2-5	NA	CAISESAYGQYF	TGTGCCATCAGTGAGTCCGCCTACGGGCAGTACTTC
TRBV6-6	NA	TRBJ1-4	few	CASSFYGGPNEKLFF	TGTGCCAGCAGCTTCTATGGGGGGCCTAATGAAAAACTGTTTTTT
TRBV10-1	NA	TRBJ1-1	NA	CASRDGGRDAEAFF	TGCGCCAGCAGGGACGGGGGACGGGACGCTGAAGCTTTCTTT
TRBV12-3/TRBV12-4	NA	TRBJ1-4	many	CASSLRQGGEKLFF	TGTGCCAGCAGTTTACGGCAGGGAGGTGAAAAACTGTTTTTT
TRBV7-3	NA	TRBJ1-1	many	CASSLGPSNTEAFF	TGTGCCAGCAGCCTGGGACCCTCGAACACTGAAGCTTTCTTT
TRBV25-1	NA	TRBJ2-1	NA	CASSGRGGGLYNEQFF	TGTGCCAGCAGTGGGCGGGGAGGAGGGCTTTACAATGAGCAGTTCTTC
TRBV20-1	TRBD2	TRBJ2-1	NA	CNASRKAGGYNEQFF	TGCAATGCTAGTCGCAAAGCGGGAGGGTACAATGAGCAGTTCTTC
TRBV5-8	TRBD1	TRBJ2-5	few	CASRTGTGGQETQYF	TGTGCCAGCAGAACCGGGACAGGGGGCCAAGAGACCCAGTACTTC
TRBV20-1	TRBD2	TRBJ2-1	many	CSAKSGSTYNEQFF	TGCAGTGCTAAGAGCGGGAGTACTTACAATGAGCAGTTCTTC
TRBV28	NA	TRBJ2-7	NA	CASSGTPTYEQYF	TGTGCCAGCAGTGGGACACCTACCTACGAGCAGTACTTC
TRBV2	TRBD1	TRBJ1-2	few	CASSEGQGEYYGYTF	TGTGCCAGCAGTGAAGGGCAGGGGGAATACTATGGCTACACCTTC
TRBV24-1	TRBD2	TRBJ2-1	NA	CATSDPGGGDSYNEQFF	TGTGCCACCAGTGACCCTGGGGGGGGTGACTCCTACAATGAGCAGTTCTTC
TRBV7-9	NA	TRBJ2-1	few	CASSLTPAGYNEQFF	TGTGCCAGCAGCTTGACGCCGGCGGGATACAATGAGCAGTTCTTC
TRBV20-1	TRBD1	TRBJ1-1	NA	CSASKGAEDEAFF	TGCAGTGCTAGTAAGGGGGCGGAGGATGAAGCTTTCTTT
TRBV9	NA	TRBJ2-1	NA	CASSVVQYQEQFF	TGTGCCAGCAGCGTAGTCCAGTACCAAGAGCAGTTCTTC
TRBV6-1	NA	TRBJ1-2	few	CASSEAGGGGYTF	TGTGCCAGCAGTGAAGCGGGAGGGGGAGGCTACACCTTC
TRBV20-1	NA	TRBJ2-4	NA	CSARDPNETGVNIQYF	TGCAGTGCTAGAGATCCGAACGAGACGGGAGTTAACATTCAGTACTTC
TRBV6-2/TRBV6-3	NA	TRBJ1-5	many	CASNEVVSYQPQHF	TGTGCCAGCAACGAGGTAGTATCATATCAGCCCCAGCATTTT
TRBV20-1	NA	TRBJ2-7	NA	CSARPPASFGEQYF	TGCAGTGCTAGGCCTCCGGCCTCCTTTGGCGAGCAGTACTTC
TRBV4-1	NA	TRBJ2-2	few	CASSQAGPKVPGELFF	TGCGCCAGCAGCCAAGCCGGGCCTAAAGTTCCCGGGGAGCTGTTTTTT
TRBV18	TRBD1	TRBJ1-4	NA	CASSPWTGATNEKLFF	TGTGCCAGCTCACCTTGGACAGGAGCAACTAATGAAAAACTGTTTTTT
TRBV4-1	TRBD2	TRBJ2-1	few	CAAGGGSYNEQFF	TGCGCCGCCGGGGGGGGATCTTACAATGAGCAGTTCTTC
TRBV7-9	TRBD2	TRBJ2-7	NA	CASSSSGLTYEQYF	TGTGCCAGCAGCTCTAGCGGGCTGACCTACGAGCAGTACTTC
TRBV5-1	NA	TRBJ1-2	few	CASSLNSWANYGYTF	TGCGCCAGCAGCTTGAATTCTTGGGCCAACTATGGCTACACCTTC
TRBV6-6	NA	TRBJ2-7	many	CASSRPDTDEQYF	TGTGCCAGCAGCCGCCCCGATACGGACGAGCAGTACTTC
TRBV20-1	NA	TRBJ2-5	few	CSAPLLGTKETQYF	TGCAGTGCCCCGCTGTTAGGGACCAAAGAGACCCAGTACTTC
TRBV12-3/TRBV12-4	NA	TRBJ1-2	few	CASSRQATRYGYTF	TGTGCCAGCAGTCGACAGGCGACCCGCTATGGCTACACCTTC
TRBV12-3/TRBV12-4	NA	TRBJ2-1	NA	CASSSAPGVHGNEQFF	TGTGCCAGCAGTTCTGCGCCGGGGGTTCACGGGAATGAGCAGTTCTTC
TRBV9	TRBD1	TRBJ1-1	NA	CASSAGQGANTEAFF	TGTGCCAGCAGCGCCGGACAGGGGGCGAACACTGAAGCTTTCTTT
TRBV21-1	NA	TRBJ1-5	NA	CASSTQGARQPQHF	TGTGCCAGCAGCACTCAGGGGGCACGACAGCCCCAGCATTTT
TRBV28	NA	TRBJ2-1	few	CASSLSIVLARINEQFF	TGTGCCAGCAGTTTATCTATAGTCCTAGCGAGGATCAATGAGCAGTTCTTC
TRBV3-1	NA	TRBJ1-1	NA	CASSQGTKVFF	TGTGCCAGCAGCCAGGGTACTAAAGTTTTCTTT
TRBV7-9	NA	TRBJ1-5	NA	CASSPRWSNQPQHF	TGTGCCAGCAGCCCAAGGTGGAGCAATCAGCCCCAGCATTTT
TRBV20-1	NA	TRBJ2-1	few	CSARRQGICNEQFF	TGCAGTGCTAGGAGGCAGGGAATTTGTAATGAGCAGTTCTTC
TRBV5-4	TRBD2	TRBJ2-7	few	CATNSAGGGEQYF	TGTGCTACCAATTCAGCGGGAGGGGGCGAGCAGTACTTC
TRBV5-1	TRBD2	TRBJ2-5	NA	CASSPGLASGTQYF	TGCGCCAGCAGTCCGGGACTAGCGTCGGGGACCCAGTACTTC
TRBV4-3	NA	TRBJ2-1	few	CAISQDTLSSYNEQFF	TGCGCCATCAGCCAAGATACCCTGAGCTCCTACAATGAGCAGTTCTTC
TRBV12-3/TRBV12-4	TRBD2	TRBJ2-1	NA	CASARGLVGYNEQFF	TGTGCCAGCGCACGCGGACTAGTGGGGTACAATGAGCAGTTCTTC
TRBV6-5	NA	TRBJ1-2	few	CASSYSAGVNYGYTF	TGTGCCAGCAGTTATTCGGCCGGCGTTAACTATGGCTACACCTTC
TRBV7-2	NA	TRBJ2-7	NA	CASSPGRDVRYEQYF	TGTGCCAGCAGCCCGGGGCGGGATGTTAGGTACGAGCAGTACTTC
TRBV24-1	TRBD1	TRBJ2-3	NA	CATRGQGGDTQYF	TGTGCCACCAGGGGACAGGGAGGAGATACGCAGTATTTT
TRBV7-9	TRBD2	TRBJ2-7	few	CASSLRPFSGSSYEQYF	TGTGCCAGCAGCCTTAGACCTTTTAGCGGGAGCTCCTACGAGCAGTACTTC
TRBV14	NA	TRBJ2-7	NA	CASSQDGGIYEQYF	TGTGCCAGCAGCCAAGATGGGGGAATCTACGAGCAGTACTTC
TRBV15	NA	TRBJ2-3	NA	CATSRDISTDTQYF	TGTGCCACCAGCAGAGATATTAGCACAGATACGCAGTATTTT
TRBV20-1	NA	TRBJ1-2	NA	CSAMTEAVGYTF	TGCAGTGCTATGACGGAAGCGGTCGGCTACACCTTC
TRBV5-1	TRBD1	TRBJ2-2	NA	CASSLEGAQAAGELFF	TGCGCCAGCAGCTTGGAGGGGGCGCAGGCAGCCGGGGAGCTGTTTTTT
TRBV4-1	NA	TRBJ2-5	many	CASSRSTKSQWETQYF	TGCGCCAGCAGCCGCTCTACAAAATCCCAATGGGAGACCCAGTACTTC
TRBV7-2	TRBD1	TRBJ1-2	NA	CASGELQGVRGYTF	TGTGCCAGCGGTGAACTACAGGGGGTGCGCGGCTACACCTTC